This T cell receptor (beta chain) is from a study of cytomegalovirus exposure and HLA in healthy donors. Study context: As released early, the data held 65 million to 90 million unique TCRs from HLA-typed donors. Whole-study results and caveats: Researchers catalogued approximately 170 TCR beta chains as cytomegalovirus-associated. Many donors shared some public TCRs, even though most TCR sequences were rare. There were a few CMV-associated chains whose specificity for CMV antigens was confirmed in vitro.

Germline CDR1 and CDR2: LNHDA and SQIVND (reference sequence). This CDR3 region has 16 residues. J gave up 0 bases and V 6 bases, and 7 bases lay outside the gene matches. Comment on this clone: Its specificity is unknown.

Amplification used 60 Vbeta primers and 13 Jbeta primers. Clones were sequenced by immunoSEQ multiplex PCR, and TCRdb holds only the in-frame ones, with some missing. Here the sample spans about 150,000 clones, approximately 75% being singletons. The origin of this receptor is a man in his late teens or twenties in good health and CMV-seronegative. The sample taken for sequencing was PBMCs. This chain links TRBV19 with TRBJ2-2, with TRBD1 matching over 7 bases. CDR3 nucleotides: TGTGCCAGTAGCCGAGACAGGGAACCGAACACCGGGGAGCTGTTTTTT. Protein sequence: CASSRDREPNTGELFF.